This TCR beta chain appears in the sequencing data of a study of identical twins. V was cut by 3 bases and J by 3 bases, with 18 bases left in between. The CDR3 spans 16 residues. CDR1 and CDR2 (germline): DFQATT, SNEGSKA (reference sequence). TCRdb redid the calling of the 5' RACE reads with MiXCR, one entry per CDR3 protein. The sample has just over 500,000 distinct CDR3 sequences; approximately 22% are singletons. This clonotype has at least ten counts. A further study also used this sample, focusing on T cells expressing NK-cell markers. That investigation notes: Expanded clones of NKG2C+ T cells had an unclear HCMV specificity.

The V and J genes are TRBV20-1 and TRBJ2-1; D perhaps matches TRBD1 (5 bases). The receptor was derived from a woman younger than 30 in good health. Sample: CD4+ T cells sorted from blood. This CDR3 is CSASPLTATYYNEQFF. The CDR3, as DNA: TGCAGTGCTAGCCCTTTGACAGCAACTTACTACAATGAGCAGTTCTTC.